This T cell receptor (beta chain) was obtained from a study of siplizumab effects on memory and regulatory T cells. Assay: immunoSEQ multiplex PCR; the TCRdb copy retains only in-frame clones and omits some. This table holds about 97,000 clones, about 93% found once. The germline gives CDR1 SNHLY, CDR2 FYNNEI. The CDR3 length is 15 residues. Trimming removed 4 bases from V and 2 bases from J, with 9 bases in between. The chain combines TRBV2 with TRBJ2-6; D assignment may be TRBD1 or TRBD2 (6 bases each). The receptor comes from a human donor in good health. The sequenced sample consisted of CD4+ T cells sorted from blood. CDR3 bases: TGTGCCAGCAGTGGGAGGGGGGCTGGGGCCAACGTCCTGACTTTC. The encoded protein is CASSGRGAGANVLTF.